The entry below describes one T cell receptor (beta chain). This specimen belongs to a study of blood T cell repertoires in COVID-19. Study details: Whether acute or convalescent, the COVID-19 samples came from the United States, Italy and Spain. From T cells, B-cell-depleted T cells, or PBMCs came the material, which was cDNA or gDNA.

Original handling: Estimation of nucleated cell counts relied on the amplification of reference gene primers. Method: immunoSEQ multiplex PCR; TCRdb's copy keeps in-frame clones and lacks some. D and trimming were read from the DNA, whereas the V and J calls and clone size are those reported in that table. The table has 300,000 to 350,000 clones, about nine tenths seen once. With 2 bases clipped from V and 5 bases from J, the junction kept 14 bases outside the gene matches. Germline values: CDR1 MDHEN, CDR2 SYDVKM. The CDR3 loop spans 17 amino acids. The rearrangement joins TRBV28 to TRBJ2-5; TRBD2 matches at 7 bases. The sequenced sample consisted of peripheral blood. The clonotype comes from a man aged 18 to 35 with active or convalescent COVID-19. Written as DNA, the CDR3 is TGTGCCAGCAGTTTAATAAGGGGCAAGGGGAGGGTTGAGACCCAGTACTTC. Encoded protein: CASSLIRGKGRVETQYF.